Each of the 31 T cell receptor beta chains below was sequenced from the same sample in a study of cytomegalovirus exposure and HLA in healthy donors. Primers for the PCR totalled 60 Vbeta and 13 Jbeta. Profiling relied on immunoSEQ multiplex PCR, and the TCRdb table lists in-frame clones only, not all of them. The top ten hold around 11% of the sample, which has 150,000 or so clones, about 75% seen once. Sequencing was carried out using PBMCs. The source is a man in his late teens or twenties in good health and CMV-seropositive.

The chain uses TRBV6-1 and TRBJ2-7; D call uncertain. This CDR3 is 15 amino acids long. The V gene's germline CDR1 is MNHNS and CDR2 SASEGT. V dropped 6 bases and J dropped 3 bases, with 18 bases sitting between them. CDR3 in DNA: TGTGCCAGCAGAACCAGTACCCCACGAAACTACGAGCAGTACTTC. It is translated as CASRTSTPRNYEQYF.

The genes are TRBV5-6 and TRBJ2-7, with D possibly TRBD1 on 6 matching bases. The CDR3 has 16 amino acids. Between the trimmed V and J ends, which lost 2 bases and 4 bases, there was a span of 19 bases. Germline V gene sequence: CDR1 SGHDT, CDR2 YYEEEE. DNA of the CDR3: TGTGCCAGCAGCTTTGGGGGCCCCAGGGTAATATACGAGCAGTACTTC. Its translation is CASSFGGPRVIYEQYF.

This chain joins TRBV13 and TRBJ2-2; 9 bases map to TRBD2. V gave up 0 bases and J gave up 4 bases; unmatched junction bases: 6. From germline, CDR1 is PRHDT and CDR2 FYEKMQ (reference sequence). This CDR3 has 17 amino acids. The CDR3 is CASSLGNSGSGTGELFF. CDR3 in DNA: TGTGCCAGCAGCTTAGGAAATAGCGGGAGTGGCACCGGGGAGCTGTTTTTT.

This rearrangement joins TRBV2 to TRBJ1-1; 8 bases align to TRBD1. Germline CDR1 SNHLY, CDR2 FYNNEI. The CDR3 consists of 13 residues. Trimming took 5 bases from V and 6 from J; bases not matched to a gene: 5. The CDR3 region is CASSLGTGSEAFF. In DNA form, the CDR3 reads TGTGCCAGCAGTCTCGGGACAGGCTCTGAAGCTTTCTTT.

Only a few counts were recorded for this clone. In nucleotides, the CDR3 is TGTGCCAGCAGCGTAAGTCTAGCGGGGAGATCAGATACGCAGTATTTT. Protein: CASSVSLAGRSDTQYF. The chain recombines TRBV9 with TRBJ2-3; 9 bases align to TRBD2. Unmatched junction bases numbered 7, after V lost 1 base and J lost 4 bases. The CDR3 runs to 16 residues. Germline lookup yields CDR1 SGDLS and CDR2 YYNGEE.

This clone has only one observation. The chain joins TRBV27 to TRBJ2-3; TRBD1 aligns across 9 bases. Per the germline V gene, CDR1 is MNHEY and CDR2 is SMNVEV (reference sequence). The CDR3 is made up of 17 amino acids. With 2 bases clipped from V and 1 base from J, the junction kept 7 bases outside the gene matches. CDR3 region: CASSLRVRDRGTDTQYF. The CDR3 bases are TGTGCCAGCAGTTTAAGAGTCCGGGACAGGGGCACAGATACGCAGTATTTT.

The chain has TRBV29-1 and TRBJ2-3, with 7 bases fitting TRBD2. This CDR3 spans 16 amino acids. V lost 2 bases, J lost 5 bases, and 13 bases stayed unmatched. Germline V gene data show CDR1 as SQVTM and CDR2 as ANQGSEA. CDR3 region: CSVESVSGGSVDTQYF. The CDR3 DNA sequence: TGCAGCGTTGAATCGGTCTCGGGAGGCTCGGTAGATACGCAGTATTTT.

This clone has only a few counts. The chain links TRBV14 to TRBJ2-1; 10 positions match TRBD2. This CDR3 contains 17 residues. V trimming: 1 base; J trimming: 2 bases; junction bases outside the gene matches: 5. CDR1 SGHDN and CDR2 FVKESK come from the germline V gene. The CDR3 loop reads CASSQGTGTSAYNEQFF. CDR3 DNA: TGTGCCAGCAGCCAAGGGACTGGGACTAGCGCCTACAATGAGCAGTTCTTC.

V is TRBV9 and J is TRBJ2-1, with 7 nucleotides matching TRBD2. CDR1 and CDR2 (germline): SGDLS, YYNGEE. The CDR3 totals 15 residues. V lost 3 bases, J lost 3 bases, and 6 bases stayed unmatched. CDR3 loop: CASSAREALYNEQFF. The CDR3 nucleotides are TGTGCCAGCAGCGCACGGGAGGCCCTCTACAATGAGCAGTTCTTC.

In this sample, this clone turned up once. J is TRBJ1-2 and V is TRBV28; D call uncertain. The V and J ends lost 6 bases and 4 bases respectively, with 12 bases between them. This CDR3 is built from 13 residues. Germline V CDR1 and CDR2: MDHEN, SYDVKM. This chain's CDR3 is CASSLVVGYGYTF. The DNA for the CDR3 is TGTGCCAGCAGCCTAGTTGTTGGCTATGGCTACACCTTC.

CDR3 residues: CASSLGLFYEQYF. DNA of the CDR3: TGTGCCAGCAGCCTGGGACTTTTCTACGAGCAGTACTTC. The V gene is TRBV7-7, the J gene TRBJ2-7; tentative D call: TRBD2 (6 bases). CDR3 size: 13 residues. V was cut by 5 bases and J by 3 bases, with 11 bases left in between. Germline V lookup: CDR1 SSHAT, CDR2 FNYEAQ (reference sequence).

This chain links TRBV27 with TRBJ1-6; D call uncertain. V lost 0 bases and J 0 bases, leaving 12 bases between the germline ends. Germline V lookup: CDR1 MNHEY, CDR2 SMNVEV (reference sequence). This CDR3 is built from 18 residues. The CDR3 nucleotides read TGTGCCAGCAGTTTATCGACACCCCAGGACTCCTATAATTCACCCCTCCACTTT. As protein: CASSLSTPQDSYNSPLHF.

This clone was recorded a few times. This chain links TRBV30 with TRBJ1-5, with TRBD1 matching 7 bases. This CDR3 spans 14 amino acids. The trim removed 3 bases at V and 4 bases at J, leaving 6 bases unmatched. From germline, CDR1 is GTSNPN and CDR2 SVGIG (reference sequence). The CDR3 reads CAWSRDSGNQPQHF. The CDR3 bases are TGTGCCTGGAGCAGGGACAGCGGGAATCAGCCCCAGCATTTT.

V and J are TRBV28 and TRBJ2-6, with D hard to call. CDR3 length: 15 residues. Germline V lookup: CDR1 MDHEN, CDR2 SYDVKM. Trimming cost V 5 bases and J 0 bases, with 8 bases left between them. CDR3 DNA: TGTGCCAGCAGTCCCAGGCTCTCTGGGGCCAACGTCCTGACTTTC. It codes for CASSPRLSGANVLTF.

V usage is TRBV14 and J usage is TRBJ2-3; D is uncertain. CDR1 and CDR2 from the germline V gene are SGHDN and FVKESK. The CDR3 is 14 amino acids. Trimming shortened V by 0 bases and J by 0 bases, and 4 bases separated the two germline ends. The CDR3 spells CASSQEASTDTQYF. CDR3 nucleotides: TGTGCCAGCAGCCAAGAGGCCAGCACAGATACGCAGTATTTT.

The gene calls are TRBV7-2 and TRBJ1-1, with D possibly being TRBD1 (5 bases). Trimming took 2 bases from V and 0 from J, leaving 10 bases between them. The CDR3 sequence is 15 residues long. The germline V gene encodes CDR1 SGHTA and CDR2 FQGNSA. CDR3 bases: TGTGCCAGCAGCTTAAGACAGTTTATGAACACTGAAGCTTTCTTT. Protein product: CASSLRQFMNTEAFF.

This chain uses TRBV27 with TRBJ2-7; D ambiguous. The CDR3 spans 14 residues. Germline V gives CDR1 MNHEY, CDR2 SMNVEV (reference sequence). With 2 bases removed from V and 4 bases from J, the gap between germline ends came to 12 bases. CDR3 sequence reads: CASSLGQAKYEQYF. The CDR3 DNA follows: TGTGCCAGCAGTTTAGGGCAGGCCAAGTACGAGCAGTACTTC.

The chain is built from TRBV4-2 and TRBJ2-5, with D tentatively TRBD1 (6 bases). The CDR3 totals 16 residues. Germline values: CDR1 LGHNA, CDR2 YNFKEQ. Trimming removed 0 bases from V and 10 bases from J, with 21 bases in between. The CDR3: CASSQDWEGGSVDQYF. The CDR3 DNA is TGTGCCAGCAGCCAAGATTGGGAAGGGGGTAGTGTCGACCAGTACTTC.

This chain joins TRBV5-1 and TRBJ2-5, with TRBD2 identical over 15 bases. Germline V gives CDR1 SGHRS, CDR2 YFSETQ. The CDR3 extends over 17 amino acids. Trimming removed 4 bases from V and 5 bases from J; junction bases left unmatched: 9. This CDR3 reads CASSDGTSGRIVETQYF. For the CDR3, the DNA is TGCGCCAGCAGCGACGGGACTAGCGGGAGGATTGTGGAGACCCAGTACTTC.

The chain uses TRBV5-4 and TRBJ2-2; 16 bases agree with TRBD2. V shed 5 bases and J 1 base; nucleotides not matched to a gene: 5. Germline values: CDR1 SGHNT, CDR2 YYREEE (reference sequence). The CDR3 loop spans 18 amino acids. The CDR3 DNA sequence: TGTGCCAGCAGTGTCGGGACTAGCGGGAGGGGGAACACCGGGGAGCTGTTTTTT. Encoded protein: CASSVGTSGRGNTGELFF. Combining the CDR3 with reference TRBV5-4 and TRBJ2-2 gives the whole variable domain ETGVTQSPTHLIKTRGQQVTLRCSSQSGHNTVSWYQQALGQGPQFIFQYYREEENGRGNFPPRFSGLQFPNYSSELNVNALELDDSALYLCASSVGTSGRGNTGELFFGEGSRLTVL.

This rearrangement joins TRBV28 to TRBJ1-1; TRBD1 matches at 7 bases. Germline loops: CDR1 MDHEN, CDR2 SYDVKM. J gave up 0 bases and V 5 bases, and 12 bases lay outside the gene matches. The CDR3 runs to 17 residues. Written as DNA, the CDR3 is TGTGCCAGCAGTCTCAGGAGACAGGGCCGAATGAACACTGAAGCTTTCTTT. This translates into CASSLRRQGRMNTEAFF.

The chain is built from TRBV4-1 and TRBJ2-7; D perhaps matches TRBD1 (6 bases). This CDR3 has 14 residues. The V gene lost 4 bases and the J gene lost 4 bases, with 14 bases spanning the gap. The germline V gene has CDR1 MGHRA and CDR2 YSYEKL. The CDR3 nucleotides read TGCGCCAGCAGCCGAGGTGGGGGACAATACGAGCAGTACTTC. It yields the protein CASSRGGGQYEQYF.

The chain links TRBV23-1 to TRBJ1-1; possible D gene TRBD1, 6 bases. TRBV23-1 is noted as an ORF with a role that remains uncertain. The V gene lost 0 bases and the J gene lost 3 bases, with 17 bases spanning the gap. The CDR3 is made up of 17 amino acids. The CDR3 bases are TGCGCCAGCAGTCAATCGCCCCGTACAGGGCTGGACACTGAAGCTTTCTTT. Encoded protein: CASSQSPRTGLDTEAFF.

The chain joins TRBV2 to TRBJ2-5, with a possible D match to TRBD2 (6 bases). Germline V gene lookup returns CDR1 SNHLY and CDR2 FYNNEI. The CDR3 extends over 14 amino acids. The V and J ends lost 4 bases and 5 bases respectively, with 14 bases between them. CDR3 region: CASSVSLGRETQYF. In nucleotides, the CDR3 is TGTGCCAGCAGTGTAAGCTTAGGGAGGGAGACCCAGTACTTC.

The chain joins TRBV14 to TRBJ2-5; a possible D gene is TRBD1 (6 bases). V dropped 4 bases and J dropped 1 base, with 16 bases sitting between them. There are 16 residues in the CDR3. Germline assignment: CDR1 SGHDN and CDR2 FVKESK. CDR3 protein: CASSLRRTGLQETQYF. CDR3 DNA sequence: TGTGCCAGCAGCCTGCGTAGAACAGGGCTCCAAGAGACCCAGTACTTC.

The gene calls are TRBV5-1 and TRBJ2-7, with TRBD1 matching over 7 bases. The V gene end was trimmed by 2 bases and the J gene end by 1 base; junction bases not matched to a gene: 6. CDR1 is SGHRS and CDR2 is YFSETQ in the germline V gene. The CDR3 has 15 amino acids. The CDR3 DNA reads TGCGCCAGCAGCTTACGACAGGGATCATCCTACGAGCAGTACTTC. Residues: CASSLRQGSSYEQYF.

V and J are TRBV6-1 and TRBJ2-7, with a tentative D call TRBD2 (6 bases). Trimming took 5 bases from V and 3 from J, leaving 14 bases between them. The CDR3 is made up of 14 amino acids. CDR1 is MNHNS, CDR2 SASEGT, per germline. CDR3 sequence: CASSLGTLLYEQYF. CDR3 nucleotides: TGTGCCAGCAGTCTCGGGACTCTACTCTACGAGCAGTACTTC.

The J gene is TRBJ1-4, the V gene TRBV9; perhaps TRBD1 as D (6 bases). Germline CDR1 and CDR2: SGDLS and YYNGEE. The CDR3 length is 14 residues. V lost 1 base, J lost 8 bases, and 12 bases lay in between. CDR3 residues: CASSVSQGREKLFF. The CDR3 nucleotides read TGTGCCAGCAGCGTAAGCCAGGGGCGAGAAAAACTGTTTTTT.

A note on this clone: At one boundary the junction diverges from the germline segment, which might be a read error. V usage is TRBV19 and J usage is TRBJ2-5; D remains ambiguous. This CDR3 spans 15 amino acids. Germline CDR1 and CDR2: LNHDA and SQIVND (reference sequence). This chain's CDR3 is CASRQLLTPQGTQYF. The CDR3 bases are TGTGCCAGTAGGCAGCTACTGACTCCTCAAGGGACCCAGTACTTC.

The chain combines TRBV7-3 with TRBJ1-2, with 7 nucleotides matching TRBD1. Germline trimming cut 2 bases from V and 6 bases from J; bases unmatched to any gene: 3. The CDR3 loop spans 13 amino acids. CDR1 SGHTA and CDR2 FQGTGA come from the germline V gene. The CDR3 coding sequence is TGTGCCAGCAGCTTATTGGGGACAGATGGCTACACCTTC. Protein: CASSLLGTDGYTF.

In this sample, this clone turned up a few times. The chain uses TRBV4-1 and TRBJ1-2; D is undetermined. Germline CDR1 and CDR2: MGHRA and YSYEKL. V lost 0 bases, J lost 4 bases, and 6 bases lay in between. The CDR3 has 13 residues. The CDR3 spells CASSQEGGYGYTF. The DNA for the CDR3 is TGCGCCAGCAGCCAAGAGGGAGGCTATGGCTACACCTTC.